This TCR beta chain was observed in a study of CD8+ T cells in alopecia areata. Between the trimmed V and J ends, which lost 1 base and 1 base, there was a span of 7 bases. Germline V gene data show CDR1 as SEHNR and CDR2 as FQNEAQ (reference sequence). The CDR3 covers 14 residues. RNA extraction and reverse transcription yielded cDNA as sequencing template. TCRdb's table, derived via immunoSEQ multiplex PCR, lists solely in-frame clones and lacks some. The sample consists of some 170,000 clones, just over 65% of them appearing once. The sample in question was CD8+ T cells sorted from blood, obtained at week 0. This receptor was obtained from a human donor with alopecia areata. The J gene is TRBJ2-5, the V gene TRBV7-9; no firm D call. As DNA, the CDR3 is TGTGCCAGCAGCTTAGGGCAGATCCAAGAGACCCAGTACTTC. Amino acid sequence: CASSLGQIQETQYF.